One T cell receptor beta chain is described in this entry. The data were taken from a study of blood T cell repertoires in COVID-19. Cohort assignment relied on participant-reported clinical history. Donors in Cohort 3 counted as recovered after two negative PCRs, clearance, or symptom resolution. Clones were read by immunoSEQ multiplex PCR, and TCRdb kept only the in-frame ones, dropping some. The data show 180,000 or so clones, with about four fifths seen just once and roughly 11% held by the top ten. J was trimmed by 2 bases and V by 2 bases; bases with no gene match: 15. This CDR3 has 18 amino acids. CDR1 and CDR2 (germline): SGHRS, YFSETQ.

Sequencing was carried out using PBMCs or T cells enriched from blood (not recorded which). The rearrangement links TRBV5-1 to TRBJ1-1; 7 bases align to TRBD1. The receptor was isolated from a man in his fifties who had recovered from COVID-19. CDR3 DNA sequence: TGCGCCAGCAGCTTTTTTGGGCCACAACAGGGGAGCAACACTGAAGCTTTCTTT. This sequence encodes CASSFFGPQQGSNTEAFF.